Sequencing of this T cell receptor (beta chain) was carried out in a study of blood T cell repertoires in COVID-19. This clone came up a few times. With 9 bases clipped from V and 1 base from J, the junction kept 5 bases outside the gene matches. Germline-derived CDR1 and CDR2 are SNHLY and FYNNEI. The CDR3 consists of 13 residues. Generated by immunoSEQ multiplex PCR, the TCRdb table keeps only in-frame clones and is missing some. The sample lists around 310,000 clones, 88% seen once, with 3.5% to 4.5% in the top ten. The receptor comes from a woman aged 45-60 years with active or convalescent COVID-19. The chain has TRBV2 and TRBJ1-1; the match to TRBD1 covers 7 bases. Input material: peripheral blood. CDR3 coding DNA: TGTGCCAGAGAGGGACAGACGAACACTGAAGCTTTCTTT. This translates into CAREGQTNTEAFF. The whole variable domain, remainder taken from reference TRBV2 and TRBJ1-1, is EPEVTQTPSHQVTQMGQEVILRCVPISNHLYFYWYRQILGQKVEFLVSFYNNEISEKSEIFDDQFSVERPDGSNFTLKIRSTKLEDSAMYFCAREGQTNTEAFFGQGTRLTVV.